These T cell receptor beta chains were read from a single sample in a study of siplizumab effects on memory and regulatory T cells. This table comes from immunoSEQ multiplex PCR, and its TCRdb copy is limited to in-frame clones, with some not included. The sample contains about 69,000 clones, 88% of which appear only once. Sequencing input: Tregs sorted from blood. These receptors all stem from a human donor in good health. The CDR3 runs from the conserved cysteine through the conserved F or W. The D gene is left open where the match is weak. Rows give clone size only sometimes, using once, few, many, or a class for an expanded clone.

v_call	d_call	j_call	clone_size	cdr3_nt	cdr3_aa
TRBV7-2	-	TRBJ1-4	-	TGTGCCAGCAGCTTACGTCCGGGAGGAGAAAAACTGTTTTTT	CASSLRPGGEKLFF
TRBV11-3	-	TRBJ2-5	-	TGTGCCAGCAGCTTAGGTCCCACGTCAGGGACCCAGTACTTC	CASSLGPTSGTQYF
TRBV7-2	-	TRBJ2-4	-	TGTGCCAGCAGCTTAGCCCCCGGCGGCGTAATTCAGTACTTC	CASSLAPGGVIQYF
TRBV21-1	-	TRBJ2-1	-	TGTGCCAGCAGCCGGGCGGCCCCCCCAGGGGACAATGAGCAGTTCTTC	CASSRAAPPGDNEQFF
TRBV5-1	-	TRBJ1-2	-	TGCGCCAGCAGCTCTGGCAGGGGTGGCTACACCTTC	CASSSGRGGYTF
TRBV5-1	-	TRBJ2-5	-	TGCGCCAGCAGCATTAGAGAGACCCAGTACTTC	CASSIRETQYF
TRBV30	-	TRBJ1-2	-	TGTGCCTGGAGTGTACGGCCAGACTATGGCTACACCTTC	CAWSVRPDYGYTF
TRBV7-9	-	TRBJ2-5	-	TGTGCCAGCAGCTTATCTCTAGAGACCCAGTACTTC	CASSLSLETQYF
TRBV28	TRBD1	TRBJ1-5	-	TGTGCCAGCAGTTTATCGCCCCGGGGACAGGGGCTCCGTAGCAATCAGCCCCAGCATTTT	CASSLSPRGQGLRSNQPQHF
TRBV5-1	-	TRBJ2-2	-	TGCGCCAGCAGCTTGAGGTCACAGGGCGGCACCGGGGAGCTGTTTTTT	CASSLRSQGGTGELFF
TRBV15	-	TRBJ2-2	-	TGTGCCACCAGCACCGAACAGACCTCGAACACCGGGGAGCTGTTTTTT	CATSTEQTSNTGELFF
TRBV19	-	TRBJ2-1	-	TGTGCCAGTAGTATTCTAGGCTCGATCGAGCAGTTCTTC	CASSILGSIEQFF
TRBV7-9	-	TRBJ1-2	-	TGTGCCAGCAGCCCCGGACTGGCATATGGCTACACCTTC	CASSPGLAYGYTF
TRBV29-1	TRBD1	TRBJ1-1	-	TGCAGAGGTGACAGGGGATTGAACACTGAAGCTTTCTTT	CRGDRGLNTEAFF
TRBV19	-	TRBJ2-1	-	TGTGCCAGTAGTCCCCCAGGCGGGACCCAGTTCTTC	CASSPPGGTQFF
TRBV19	-	TRBJ1-1	-	TGTGCCAGTAGGGGCAGGGCTCTCGCTGAAGCTTTCTTT	CASRGRALAEAFF
TRBV30	-	TRBJ1-4	-	TGTGCCTGGAGTGTAACTGAAAAACTGTTTTTT	CAWSVTEKLFF
TRBV15	TRBD1	TRBJ2-1	-	TGTGCCACCAGCAGAGGCCTCGGACAGGGAATGAATGAGCAGTTCTTC	CATSRGLGQGMNEQFF
TRBV29-1	-	TRBJ2-3	few	TGCAGCGTTGAAGATCGGACTTACCTCACAGATACGCAGTATTTT	CSVEDRTYLTDTQYF
TRBV5-1	-	TRBJ2-6	-	TGCGCCAGCAGCCCTAGGGAGTGGACTGGGGCCAACGTCCTGACTTTC	CASSPREWTGANVLTF
TRBV6-1	-	TRBJ1-2	-	TGTGCCAGCAGTGTTCGGGGACGCTATGGCTACACCTTC	CASSVRGRYGYTF
TRBV15	-	TRBJ1-5	-	TGTGCCACCAGCAGAGCCCGCGGGGGGGCCAAGGATCAGCCCCAGCATTTT	CATSRARGGAKDQPQHF
TRBV30	-	TRBJ2-7	once	TGTGCCTGGAGTGTACTGGGCTACTCCTACGAGCAGTACTTC	CAWSVLGYSYEQYF
TRBV28	TRBD1	TRBJ1-2	-	TGTGCCAGCAGTTTAGCAGGGGGCGGCTACACCTTC	CASSLAGGGYTF
TRBV7-2	-	TRBJ1-1	-	TGTGCCAGCTCCGAGCGGACGCCTGTTGAAGCTTTCTTT	CASSERTPVEAFF
TRBV5-6	-	TRBJ1-3	-	TGTGCCAGCAGCTCGACAGGCGGAAACACCATATATTTT	CASSSTGGNTIYF
TRBV5-1	-	TRBJ2-7	-	TGCGCCAGCAGCTTGGGAACTGAGGGCTACGAGCAGTACTTC	CASSLGTEGYEQYF
TRBV11-2	-	TRBJ1-1	-	TGTGCCAGCAGCGCAATGGGGGGAAGCACTGAAGCTTTCTTT	CASSAMGGSTEAFF
TRBV27	TRBD1	TRBJ2-3	-	TGTGCCAGCATCCCCTTGGGACAGACCACAGATACGCAGTATTTT	CASIPLGQTTDTQYF
TRBV30	-	TRBJ2-7	once	TGTGCCTGGAGCTTCCCGCCAGGCTCCTACGAGCAGTACTTC	CAWSFPPGSYEQYF
TRBV7-2	-	TRBJ1-3	-	TGTGCCAGCAGCAAAAGCCCACCCCGGGGGGCTGCTGGAAACACCATATATTTT	CASSKSPPRGAAGNTIYF
TRBV20-1	-	TRBJ2-5	-	TGCAGTGCTAGAAGAAGAGAGACCCAGTACTTC	CSARRRETQYF
TRBV6-6	-	TRBJ2-1	-	TGTGCCAGCAGCTACCCGCCCCATCAGGGTGTCTATGAGCAGTTCTTC	CASSYPPHQGVYEQFF
TRBV2	TRBD2	TRBJ2-1	few	TGTGCCAGCAGTGAAACTAGCGGGACAAACAATGAGCAGTTCTTC	CASSETSGTNNEQFF
TRBV2	-	TRBJ1-5	-	TGTGCCAGCAGGCATTGGGGGGGGCTTGGTCAGCCCCAGCATTTT	CASRHWGGLGQPQHF
TRBV5-1	TRBD1	TRBJ1-2	-	TGCGCCAGCAGCTGGGCCGGTACAGGGGAGACCTATGGCTACACCTTC	CASSWAGTGETYGYTF
TRBV5-6	TRBD2	TRBJ2-7	-	TGTGCCAGCAGCTTGATGCTAGCGGGAGGGCCGCGGGAGCAGTACTTC	CASSLMLAGGPREQYF
TRBV28	TRBD2	TRBJ2-7	-	TGTGCCAGCCACCGCGGGGGGGGTCTAATAAACTACGAGCAGTACTTC	CASHRGGGLINYEQYF
TRBV7-2	-	TRBJ2-5	once	TGTGCCAGCAGCTTAGGCTCGGTCTCGGAGACCCAGTACTTC	CASSLGSVSETQYF
TRBV30	-	TRBJ1-3	-	TGTGCCTGGAGTGTTAGAGTCCCCTCTGGAAACACCATATATTTT	CAWSVRVPSGNTIYF
TRBV30	-	TRBJ1-1	-	TGTGCCTGGAACATTAATCCCACTGAAGCTTTCTTT	CAWNINPTEAFF
TRBV9	-	TRBJ2-1	-	TGTGCCAGCAGCGTGGGTCAAAGCTCCTACAATGAGCAGTTCTTC	CASSVGQSSYNEQFF
TRBV9	-	TRBJ2-2	-	TGTGCCAGCAGCGCCTCCCGAGCCGGGGAGCTGTTTTTT	CASSASRAGELFF
TRBV18	-	TRBJ1-1	-	TGTGCCAGCTCAGGACTTCCTGGGACTGAAGCTTTCTTT	CASSGLPGTEAFF
TRBV19	-	TRBJ1-5	-	TGTGCCAGTAGTACCCCCACCAGGGTGGGCAATCAGCCCCAGCATTTT	CASSTPTRVGNQPQHF
TRBV5-1	TRBD2	TRBJ2-5	-	TGCGCCAGCAGTGGGGACGGGAGGGCAGAAGAGACCCAGTACTTC	CASSGDGRAEETQYF
TRBV5-1	TRBD1	TRBJ2-3	-	TGCGCCAGCGCAAACGACAGGGGGCAGAAAGATACGCAGTATTTT	CASANDRGQKDTQYF
TRBV5-8	-	TRBJ2-7	-	TGTGCCAGCAGCTCATACGAGCAGTACTTC	CASSSYEQYF
TRBV5-1	-	TRBJ2-1	-	TGCGCCAGCAGCACATCACAGGGATGGGATGAGCAGTTCTTC	CASSTSQGWDEQFF
TRBV4-1	-	TRBJ2-1	-	TGCGCCAGCAGCCAAAATCTCCCCTCTATTAGCCACTACAATGAGCAGTTCTTC	CASSQNLPSISHYNEQFF
TRBV7-2	-	TRBJ1-2	once	TGTGCCAGCAGCTCGAACAGGGCATATGGCTACACCTTC	CASSSNRAYGYTF
TRBV7-6	TRBD1	TRBJ2-2	-	TGTGCCAGCAACCCCGGGACAGGTCATACCGGGGAGCTGTTTTTT	CASNPGTGHTGELFF
TRBV29-1	-	TRBJ2-7	few	TGCAGCGTTGAAGACCCCTACGAGCAGTACTTC	CSVEDPYEQYF
TRBV19	-	TRBJ2-7	-	TGTGCCAGTAGTCCCGCTGGGAGCTACGAGCAGTACTTC	CASSPAGSYEQYF
TRBV9	-	TRBJ2-5	-	TGTGCCAGCAGCGTAGGACAACCTCTGCTGGTCCAAGAGACCCAGTACTTC	CASSVGQPLLVQETQYF
TRBV11-2	-	TRBJ1-2	-	TGTGCCAGCAGCTTAGAGCCCACAGACCATGGCTACACCTTC	CASSLEPTDHGYTF
TRBV7-2	-	TRBJ2-7	once	TGTGCCAGCAGCTTAGCCCCAGGGCCCTACGAGCAGTACTTC	CASSLAPGPYEQYF
TRBV15	TRBD2	TRBJ2-3	-	TGTGCCACCAGGGGACTAGCCACAGATACGCAGTATTTT	CATRGLATDTQYF
TRBV19	TRBD1	TRBJ2-5	-	TGTGCCAGTAGTATCACCGGGGGACAGGGGGCGAGGGGAGAGACCCAGTACTTC	CASSITGGQGARGETQYF
TRBV5-1	TRBD2	TRBJ2-1	-	TGCGCCAGCAGCTACAATAGCGGGAGGGCCAACAATGAGCAGTTCTTC	CASSYNSGRANNEQFF